These 31 T cell receptor beta chains came from one sample sequenced in a study of blood T cell repertoires in COVID-19. TCRdb's table, derived via immunoSEQ multiplex PCR, lists solely in-frame clones and lacks some. The table records around 300,000 clones, approximately 85% of them present only once. The sample consisted of peripheral blood. The receptors were sampled from a woman aged 65 to 85 with acute or convalescent COVID-19.

The V gene is TRBV10-1, the J gene TRBJ1-1; TRBD1 might be the D (5 bases). Germline CDR1 WNHNN, CDR2 SYGVQD (reference sequence). V was cut by 0 bases and J by 5 bases, with 7 bases left in between. The CDR3 runs to 13 residues. CDR3 DNA: TGCGCCAGCAGTGAGTCGGGGGGGACTGAAGCTTTCTTT. Its protein is CASSESGGTEAFF.

The V and J genes are TRBV6-6 and TRBJ1-6; D remains unclear. Germline lookup yields CDR1 MNHNY and CDR2 SVGAGI (reference sequence). The CDR3 extends over 12 amino acids. V lost 6 bases and J 15 bases, leaving 15 bases between the germline ends. The chain's CDR3 is CASSITSGDLHF. The CDR3, as DNA: TGTGCCAGCAGCATTACGTCCGGGGACCTCCACTTT.

The chain has TRBV7-9 and TRBJ2-6; 8 nucleotides agree with TRBD1. The V gene's germline CDR1 is SEHNR and CDR2 FQNEAQ (reference sequence). The CDR3 is 18 residues long. The V gene end was trimmed by 1 base and the J gene end by 1 base; junction bases not matched to a gene: 6. CDR3 residues: CASSLGYRGKSGANVLTF. The DNA for the CDR3 is TGTGCCAGCAGCTTAGGATACAGGGGGAAGTCTGGGGCCAACGTCCTGACTTTC.

This clone was counted once. V gene TRBV3-1 (or the pseudogene TRBV3-2) combines with J gene TRBJ2-3; 11 bases are a match to TRBD2. Germline V gene sequence: CDR1 LGHDT, CDR2 YNNKEL (reference sequence). V was pared by 1 base and J by 5 bases, with 2 bases of the junction left unmatched. This CDR3 region has 15 residues. CDR3 sequence (DNA): TGTGCCAGCAGCCAAGGGACTAGCGGGTTAGATACGCAGTATTTT. This codes for CASSQGTSGLDTQYF.

The CDR3 region is CASSSGGGQAEQYF. As DNA, the CDR3 is TGTGCCAGCAGTTCCGGCGGCGGGCAGGCCGAGCAGTACTTC. The V call is TRBV6-5, the J call TRBJ2-7, with D maybe TRBD2 (5 bases). Per germline, CDR1 MNHEY and CDR2 SVGAGI. This CDR3 has 14 residues. Trimming removed 4 bases from V and 6 bases from J, with 16 bases in between.

This clone occurred many times. This sequence joins TRBV10-2 and TRBJ2-3; D is unresolved. V was shortened by 4 bases and J by 1 base, with 18 bases between the two germline ends. The CDR3 contains 17 residues. The germline gives CDR1 WSHSY, CDR2 SAAADI. DNA for the CDR3: TGCGCCAGCAGTGGGCAGGCTGTTATTGGTGGCACAGATACGCAGTATTTT. Protein product: CASSGQAVIGGTDTQYF.

This clone was counted between two and nine times. The chain is built from TRBV7-3 and TRBJ1-1; 9 nucleotides match TRBD1. Germline CDR1 is SGHTA and CDR2 is FQGTGA. CDR3 length: 17 amino acids. The trim removed 5 bases at V and 0 bases at J, leaving 10 bases unmatched. The CDR3 reads CASSGGTGYRLNTEAFF. CDR3 sequence (DNA): TGTGCCAGCAGCGGAGGGACAGGGTATCGACTGAACACTGAAGCTTTCTTT. Drawing the rest from reference TRBV7-3 and TRBJ1-1, the complete variable domain is GAGVSQTPSNKVTEKGKYVELRCDPISGHTALYWYRQSLGQGPEFLIYFQGTGAADDSGLPNDRFFAVRPEGSVSTLKIQRTERGDSAVYLCASSGGTGYRLNTEAFFGQGTRLTVV.

This clone was counted once. The V call is TRBV27, the J call TRBJ1-1; TRBD1 is a possible D gene (6 bases). Trimming took off 6 bases at V and 2 bases at J, with 13 bases between the two ends. Germline V gene sequence: CDR1 MNHEY, CDR2 SMNVEV (reference sequence). CDR3 size: 14 residues. CDR3 amino acids: CASSHGTPNTEAFF. The CDR3 nucleotides read TGTGCCAGCAGCCACGGGACACCTAACACTGAAGCTTTCTTT.

This chain uses TRBV5-6 with TRBJ2-7; TRBD2 aligns across 10 bases. The CDR3 contains 14 residues. The junction had 5 bases not matched to a gene; V was cut back by 4 bases and J by 4 bases. Per germline, CDR1 SGHDT and CDR2 YYEEEE. CDR3 sequence reads: CASSRTSGAYEQYF. The CDR3 region has the DNA TGTGCCAGCAGCAGGACTAGCGGAGCTTACGAGCAGTACTTC.

The chain carries TRBV11-1 and TRBJ2-7, with D possibly matching TRBD2 (6 bases). The germline V gene encodes CDR1 SGHAT and CDR2 FQDESV (reference sequence). The CDR3 spans 15 residues. V dropped 6 bases and J dropped 6 bases, with 21 bases sitting between them. The CDR3: CASRSSTAGGREQYF. As DNA, the CDR3 is TGTGCCAGCAGGAGTTCTACCGCCGGGGGACGCGAGCAGTACTTC. The full variable domain, in which reference TRBV11-1 and TRBJ2-7 provide the parts outside the CDR3, is EAEVAQSPRYKITEKSQAVAFWCDPISGHATLYWYRQILGQGPELLVQFQDESVVDDSQLPKDRFSAERLKGVDSTLKIQPAELGDSAMYLCASRSSTAGGREQYFGPGTRLTVT.

The chain has TRBV25-1 and TRBJ1-6, with TRBD1 matching 8 bases. Germline V lookup: CDR1 MGHDK, CDR2 SYGVNS. With 8 bases clipped from V and 5 bases from J, the junction kept 2 bases outside the gene matches. There are 13 residues in the CDR3. Written as DNA, the CDR3 is TGTGCCAGCCAGGACAGGGATAATTCACCCCTCCACTTT. This codes for CASQDRDNSPLHF.

The chain couples TRBV7-9 to TRBJ2-1; the match to TRBD2 covers 14 bases. CDR1 is SEHNR and CDR2 is FQNEAQ in the germline V gene (reference sequence). The length of the CDR3 is 17 residues. V was pared by 5 bases and J by 7 bases, with 10 bases of the junction left unmatched. CDR3 sequence reads: CASSPRLAGGRGNEQFF. The CDR3 nucleotides read TGTGCCAGCAGCCCCCGACTAGCGGGGGGGCGAGGGAATGAGCAGTTCTTC.

The gene calls are TRBV5-4 and TRBJ2-6, with D possibly being TRBD2 (6 bases). The CDR3 consists of 17 residues. The V and J ends lost 1 base and 0 bases respectively, with 11 bases between them. CDR1 and CDR2 (germline): SGHNT, YYREEE (reference sequence). The DNA for the CDR3 is TGTGCCAGCAGCTTGAGGGCGGGGTCCTCTGGGGCCAACGTCCTGACTTTC. Its protein product is CASSLRAGSSGANVLTF.

The genes are TRBV6-4 and TRBJ2-1, with a tentative D call TRBD1 (7 bases). The CDR3 sequence is 16 residues long. The V gene lost 1 base and the J gene lost 6 bases, with 16 bases spanning the gap. Per the germline V gene, CDR1 is MRHNA and CDR2 is SNTAGT. The CDR3 DNA reads as TGTGCCAGCAGTGACTACGCAGGGGGGAGTGTCAATGAGCAGTTCTTC. Amino acid sequence: CASSDYAGGSVNEQFF.

V and J are TRBV18 and TRBJ2-1; TRBD2 aligns across 9 bases. Trimming took 3 bases from V and 0 from J; bases not matched to a gene: 9. This CDR3 region has 18 residues. Germline V gives CDR1 KGHSH, CDR2 LQKENI. CDR3 nucleotides: TGTGCCAGCTCACCTCCCAGCGGGGGGAGGATCTCCTACAATGAGCAGTTCTTC. This encodes CASSPPSGGRISYNEQFF.

V gene TRBV9 combines with J gene TRBJ2-1; the D gene is possibly TRBD2 (7 bases). Trimming stripped 4 bases from V and 4 bases from J, with 18 bases between. Germline V lookup: CDR1 SGDLS, CDR2 YYNGEE. This CDR3 has 16 residues. CDR3 bases: TGTGCCAGCAGCTCATCTTCCGGGGGGCCGTACAATGAGCAGTTCTTC. Protein: CASSSSSGGPYNEQFF.

This chain uses TRBV10-3 with TRBJ1-3, with D perhaps TRBD1 (5 bases). This CDR3 is 13 amino acids long. The germline gives CDR1 ENHRY, CDR2 SYGVKD. Trimming removed 10 bases at V and 0 bases at J, with 10 bases between. In DNA form, the CDR3 reads TGTGCCAGTACAGGCGCCTCTGGAAACACCATATATTTT. Amino acids: CASTGASGNTIYF.

This chain joins TRBV30 and TRBJ1-1; no reliable D call. Germline V gene lookup returns CDR1 GTSNPN and CDR2 SVGIG (reference sequence). V was clipped by 4 bases and J by 4 bases, with 16 bases between them. The CDR3 consists of 14 residues. CDR3 in DNA: TGTGCCTGGATTACGGATCCTAGAGGCACTGAAGCTTTCTTT. Its protein product is CAWITDPRGTEAFF.

The chain employs TRBV7-9 and TRBJ2-3, with 10 bases aligning to TRBD1. Germline V gene data show CDR1 as SEHNR and CDR2 as FQNEAQ (reference sequence). The ends lost 4 bases at V and 2 bases at J; junction bases unmatched: 9. The CDR3 runs to 17 residues. The DNA of the CDR3 is TGTGCCAGCAGCTCCCCATCCGGGACAGGGGTCACAGATACGCAGTATTTT. It specifies CASSSPSGTGVTDTQYF.

V is TRBV5-1 and J is TRBJ1-1; perhaps TRBD1 as D (6 bases). This CDR3 has 15 residues. With 0 bases removed from V and 1 base from J, the gap between germline ends came to 10 bases. Per the germline V gene, CDR1 is SGHRS and CDR2 is YFSETQ. DNA for the CDR3: TGCGCCAGCAGCTTGGATGGCAGGGGGAACACTGAAGCTTTCTTT. Encoded protein: CASSLDGRGNTEAFF.

The rearrangement joins TRBV18 to TRBJ2-1, with D perhaps TRBD2 (7 bases). Trimming shortened V by 2 bases and J by 7 bases, and 15 bases separated the two germline ends. The germline gives CDR1 KGHSH, CDR2 LQKENI. This CDR3 is 15 amino acids long. The CDR3 sequence is CASSPRAGAINEQFF. The CDR3, as DNA: TGTGCCAGCTCACCAAGGGCGGGGGCCATAAATGAGCAGTTCTTC.

J is TRBJ2-3 and V is TRBV4-1, with 10 bases that match TRBD2. Germline V gene sequence: CDR1 MGHRA, CDR2 YSYEKL. The CDR3 covers 15 residues. Trimming took 1 base from V and 9 from J; bases not matched to a gene: 7. CDR3 DNA sequence: TGCGCCAGCAGCCAAGGTATGACTAGCGGGCTGACGCAGTATTTT. This sequence encodes CASSQGMTSGLTQYF.

V gene TRBV5-1 combines with J gene TRBJ2-1; 8 nucleotides agree with TRBD1. The germline CDR1 and CDR2 sequences are SGHRS and YFSETQ. The CDR3 sequence is 13 residues long. Trimming removed 6 bases from V and 2 bases from J; junction bases left unmatched: 1. The CDR3 DNA sequence: TGCGCCAGCAAACAGGGGGCCTACAATGAGCAGTTCTTC. Amino acids: CASKQGAYNEQFF.

The chain carries TRBV19 and TRBJ1-4; TRBD1 might be the D (5 bases). The germline gives CDR1 LNHDA, CDR2 SQIVND (reference sequence). The V gene lost 4 bases and the J gene lost 8 bases, with 14 bases spanning the gap. The CDR3 runs 14 residues. CDR3 coding DNA: TGTGCCAGTAGTAGTACTTGGACACCCGAAAAACTGTTTTTT. Protein: CASSSTWTPEKLFF. Full variable domain (rest looked up from reference TRBV19 and TRBJ1-4): DGGITQSPKYLFRKEGQNVTLSCEQNLNHDAMYWYRQDPGQGLRLIYYSQIVNDFQKGDIAEGYSVSREKKESFPLTVTSAQKNPTAFYLCASSSTWTPEKLFFGSGTQLSVL.

The V call is TRBV2, the J call TRBJ2-7; TRBD2 aligns across 14 bases. Trimming took 4 bases from V and 7 from J; bases not matched to a gene: 3. This CDR3 has 14 residues. CDR1 is SNHLY, CDR2 FYNNEI, per germline. The DNA for the CDR3 is TGTGCCAGCAGTGGTAGGACTAGCGGGGGGGAGCAGTACTTC. It is translated as CASSGRTSGGEQYF.

This rearrangement joins TRBV29-1 to TRBJ1-1; 9 bases line up with TRBD1. Germline CDR1 and CDR2: SQVTM and ANQGSEA. The CDR3 consists of 11 residues. Trimming took 5 bases from V and 11 from J; bases not matched to a gene: 6. CDR3 coding DNA: TGCAGCGTTATACAGGGGGCAGGGGCTTTCTTT. Translating gives CSVIQGAGAFF.

This CDR3 is CASSPVHSFAPDTQYF. The CDR3 nucleotides are TGTGCCAGCTCACCAGTGCACAGCTTCGCCCCAGATACGCAGTATTTT. The chain is built from TRBV18 and TRBJ2-3; no reliable D call. V lost 2 bases, J lost 4 bases, and 16 bases lay in between. CDR3 length equals 16 residues. The germline CDR1 and CDR2 sequences are KGHSH and LQKENI.

The chain combines TRBV5-5 with TRBJ1-2; the match to TRBD1 covers 12 bases. The ends lost 4 bases at V and 5 bases at J; junction bases unmatched: 6. Germline V gene sequence: CDR1 SGHKS, CDR2 YYEKEE (reference sequence). This CDR3 is built from 15 residues. CDR3 amino acids: CASSPQGQGAYGYTF. CDR3 in DNA: TGTGCCAGCAGCCCTCAGGGACAGGGGGCTTATGGCTACACCTTC. The full variable domain, completed using reference TRBV5-5 and TRBJ1-2, is DAGVTQSPTHLIKTRGQQVTLRCSPISGHKSVSWYQQVLGQGPQFIFQYYEKEERGRGNFPDRFSARQFPNYSSELNVNALLLGDSALYLCASSPQGQGAYGYTFGSGTRLTVV.

This clone was detected once. V is TRBV2 and J is TRBJ1-4, with D hard to call. Germline V gene data show CDR1 as SNHLY and CDR2 as FYNNEI. V lost 4 bases to trimming and J lost 0 bases, with 15 bases between them. This CDR3 is 17 amino acids long. DNA for the CDR3: TGTGCCAGCAGTGCGGGGTTTTCGGGTTCAACTAATGAAAAACTGTTTTTT. Translated: CASSAGFSGSTNEKLFF.

The V gene is TRBV10-2, the J gene TRBJ2-2; TRBD1 agrees at 8 bases. J lost 2 bases, V lost 6 bases, and 5 bases had no gene match. This CDR3 comprises 15 residues. CDR1 and CDR2 (germline): WSHSY, SAAADI. CDR3 sequence reads: CASRQGATNTGELFF. Written as DNA, the CDR3 is TGCGCCAGCAGGCAGGGGGCGACCAACACCGGGGAGCTGTTTTTT.

CDR3: CASSVTLPTDTQYF. CDR3 in DNA: TGTGCCAGCAGCGTGACTCTCCCCACAGATACGCAGTATTTT. The V gene is TRBV9, the J gene TRBJ2-3; no clear D. The V end was cut by 2 bases, the J end by 2 bases, with 9 bases between. The CDR3 length is 14 residues. Germline V gene data show CDR1 as SGDLS and CDR2 as YYNGEE.